This T cell receptor beta chain was captured in a study of OX40 agonist ivuxolimab in advanced cancers. Clones were read by immunoSEQ multiplex PCR, and TCRdb kept only the in-frame ones, dropping some. Of approximately 110,000 clones listed, under 95% were seen once; the top ten hold more than 0.7%. CDR1 is SGHVS and CDR2 is FQNEAQ in the germline V gene. Deletions cut 6 bases from V and 6 bases from J, with 17 bases between. The CDR3 length is 15 residues. The receptor was isolated from an adult with an advanced solid tumor such as melanoma, head and neck, liver or kidney cancer. The chain employs TRBV7-8 and TRBJ1-4, with D unclear. Here the sequenced sample was CD4+ or CD8+ T cells sorted from blood, taken in a trial of the OX40 agonist ivuxolimab. The CDR3 nucleotides are TGTGCCAGCAGAATATGGTCCGGGTTGGATGAAAAACTGTTTTTT. Translation gives CASRIWSGLDEKLFF.